This is a list of T cell receptor beta chains from one sample in a study of blood T cell repertoires in COVID-19. The assay was immunoSEQ multiplex PCR, and TCRdb's table has in-frame clones only and misses some. Here the sample spans hundreds of thousands of clones, 80% being singletons. Sequenced material: PBMCs or T cells enriched from blood (not recorded which). These receptors originate from a woman in her 40s with acute COVID-19. Both conserved end residues are part of each CDR3. Fields, in order: J gene, V gene, clone size, D gene, CDR3 protein, CDR3 DNA. The D gene is left open where the match is weak. Only some rows state a clone size, as once, few, many or a class for expanded clones.

J: TRBJ1-3; V: TRBV12-3/TRBV12-4; size: .; D: .; CDR3: CASSQSVGNTIYF; DNA: TGTGCCAGCAGTCAATCGGTCGGAAACACCATATATTTT
J: TRBJ1-1; V: TRBV2; size: many; D: .; CDR3: CASKVALEAFF; DNA: TGTGCCAGCAAAGTGGCTCTTGAAGCTTTCTTT
J: TRBJ2-2; V: TRBV29-1; size: .; D: TRBD2; CDR3: CSVEGAGGTWTGELFF; DNA: TGCAGCGTTGAAGGCGCGGGGGGAACGTGGACCGGGGAGCTGTTTTTT
J: TRBJ1-4; V: TRBV2; size: few; D: .; CDR3: CASQATTNEKLFF; DNA: TGTGCCAGCCAGGCCACAACTAATGAAAAACTGTTTTTT
J: TRBJ1-2; V: TRBV15; size: .; D: TRBD1; CDR3: CATSRGLKLGGPGQGSYGYTF; DNA: TGTGCCACCAGCAGGGGCTTGAAGCTGGGCGGTCCGGGACAGGGGAGCTATGGCTACACCTTC
J: TRBJ1-6; V: TRBV10-3; size: .; D: TRBD1; CDR3: CAISLGTGGNSPLHF; DNA: TGTGCCATCAGCCTCGGGACAGGGGGTAATTCACCCCTCCACTTT
J: TRBJ1-1; V: TRBV11-2; size: .; D: TRBD1; CDR3: CASSQRGPGTEAFF; DNA: TGTGCCAGCAGCCAGAGGGGGCCGGGCACTGAAGCTTTCTTT
J: TRBJ1-1; V: TRBV19; size: .; D: .; CDR3: CASSQEQGSGTEAFF; DNA: TGTGCCAGTAGTCAAGAGCAGGGTTCGGGCACTGAAGCTTTCTTT
J: TRBJ1-2; V: TRBV29-1; size: .; D: TRBD1; CDR3: CSALQTGRGYTF; DNA: TGCAGCGCGCTGCAGACAGGGAGAGGCTACACCTTC
J: TRBJ1-2; V: TRBV7-2; size: .; D: .; CDR3: CASSLDPRDIGYTF; DNA: TGTGCCAGCAGCTTAGATCCCAGGGACATAGGCTACACCTTC
J: TRBJ1-5; V: TRBV18; size: once; D: .; CDR3: CASSPPRAGGLSNQPQHF; DNA: TGTGCCAGCTCACCACCGAGGGCGGGGGGCCTAAGCAATCAGCCCCAGCATTTT
J: TRBJ1-2; V: TRBV5-4; size: .; D: .; CDR3: CASSLAQGGNYGYTF; DNA: TGTGCCAGCAGCTTGGCCCAGGGAGGCAACTATGGCTACACCTTC
J: TRBJ2-4; V: TRBV2; size: .; D: TRBD2; CDR3: CASSEVFSGGAPNIQYF; DNA: TGTGCCAGCAGTGAGGTCTTTAGCGGGGGGGCCCCCAACATTCAGTACTTC
J: TRBJ2-2; V: TRBV5-1; size: once; D: TRBD1; CDR3: CASSLERQGAGELFF; DNA: TGCGCCAGCAGCTTGGAGCGGCAGGGGGCCGGGGAGCTGTTTTTT
J: TRBJ1-3; V: TRBV7-2; size: .; D: .; CDR3: CASSFNPGGNTIYF; DNA: TGTGCCAGCAGCTTCAACCCGGGTGGAAACACCATATATTTT
J: TRBJ2-7; V: TRBV2; size: .; D: TRBD1; CDR3: CASSAGTGGPSSYEQYF; DNA: TGTGCCAGCAGTGCAGGGACAGGGGGGCCGAGCTCCTACGAGCAGTACTTC
J: TRBJ2-7; V: TRBV19; size: .; D: TRBD1; CDR3: CASSRDRDYEQYF; DNA: TGTGCCAGTAGCCGGGACAGGGACTACGAGCAGTACTTC
J: TRBJ2-1; V: TRBV2; size: .; D: TRBD1; CDR3: CASSQGQLTYNEQFF; DNA: TGTGCCAGCAGCCAGGGACAGTTAACCTACAATGAGCAGTTCTTC
J: TRBJ2-7; V: TRBV28; size: .; D: TRBD2; CDR3: CASSLPGLAGESYEQYF; DNA: TGTGCCAGCAGTTTACCCGGACTAGCGGGAGAATCCTACGAGCAGTACTTC
J: TRBJ2-7; V: TRBV10-1; size: .; D: TRBD1; CDR3: CASSPTGAHEQYF; DNA: TGCGCCAGCAGCCCAACAGGGGCCCACGAGCAGTACTTC
J: TRBJ1-1; V: TRBV28; size: .; D: .; CDR3: CASSPGQGRVGNTEAFF; DNA: TGTGCCAGCAGTCCGGGTCAGGGTAGGGTGGGAAACACTGAAGCTTTCTTT
J: TRBJ2-1; V: TRBV11-1; size: .; D: .; CDR3: CASRLARGEQFF; DNA: TGTGCCAGCAGGCTAGCCAGAGGTGAGCAGTTCTTC
J: TRBJ1-1; V: TRBV29-1; size: .; D: .; CDR3: CSVDTTEAFF; DNA: TGCAGCGTTGATACTACTGAAGCTTTCTTT
J: TRBJ2-7; V: TRBV29-1; size: .; D: TRBD2; CDR3: CSVGLGSYEQYF; DNA: TGCAGCGTCGGACTAGGCTCCTACGAGCAGTACTTC
J: TRBJ2-3; V: TRBV10-3; size: .; D: TRBD2; CDR3: CAISENDVGRELTDTQYF; DNA: TGTGCCATCAGTGAGAACGATGTCGGGCGGGAGCTCACAGATACGCAGTATTTT
J: TRBJ2-7; V: TRBV6-2/TRBV6-3; size: once; D: TRBD2; CDR3: CASSYRTSGRGEQYF; DNA: TGTGCCAGCAGTTACCGGACTAGCGGGAGAGGCGAGCAGTACTTC
J: TRBJ2-3; V: TRBV5-3; size: many; D: .; CDR3: CARSFLATDTQYF; DNA: TGTGCCAGAAGCTTTTTGGCCACAGATACGCAGTATTTT
J: TRBJ1-3; V: TRBV6-6; size: .; D: .; CDR3: CAFRDSGNTIYF; DNA: TGTGCGTTCAGGGACTCTGGAAACACCATATATTTT
J: TRBJ1-4; V: TRBV11-2; size: .; D: .; CDR3: CASSLDQLAATNEKLFF; DNA: TGTGCCAGCAGCTTAGATCAGTTGGCGGCAACTAATGAAAAACTGTTTTTT
J: TRBJ1-2; V: TRBV28; size: once; D: .; CDR3: CASSSPRGGHYGYTF; DNA: TGTGCCAGCAGTTCACCTCGGGGAGGCCACTATGGCTACACCTTC
J: TRBJ2-2; V: TRBV19; size: .; D: TRBD1; CDR3: CASSGTGGTGELFF; DNA: TGTGCCAGTAGTGGCACAGGGGGGACCGGGGAGCTGTTTTTT
J: TRBJ2-1; V: TRBV30; size: .; D: TRBD2; CDR3: CAWSSGRAYNEQFF; DNA: TGTGCCTGGAGTAGCGGGAGGGCCTACAATGAGCAGTTCTTC
J: TRBJ2-5; V: TRBV27; size: .; D: TRBD2; CDR3: CASSFKRGDQETQYF; DNA: TGTGCCAGCAGTTTCAAGCGGGGGGACCAAGAGACCCAGTACTTC
J: TRBJ1-1; V: TRBV6-5; size: .; D: .; CDR3: CASSYSRGRGNTEAFF; DNA: TGTGCCAGCAGTTACTCGAGGGGCAGGGGGAACACTGAAGCTTTCTTT
J: TRBJ2-1; V: TRBV4-3; size: .; D: TRBD1; CDR3: CASSQDPGGKSYNEQFF; DNA: TGCGCCAGCAGCCAAGATCCAGGGGGCAAGTCCTACAATGAGCAGTTCTTC
J: TRBJ1-4; V: TRBV29-1; size: .; D: .; CDR3: CSVGSSFGTNEKLFF; DNA: TGCAGCGTTGGTAGCTCATTCGGCACTAATGAAAAACTGTTTTTT
J: TRBJ1-5; V: TRBV6-5; size: .; D: TRBD1; CDR3: CASSRDRESQPQHF; DNA: TGTGCCAGCAGTCGGGACAGGGAGAGTCAGCCCCAGCATTTT
J: TRBJ1-3; V: TRBV6-5; size: once; D: TRBD1; CDR3: CASSDRGSSGNTIYF; DNA: TGTGCCAGCAGCGACAGGGGTTCCTCTGGAAACACCATATATTTT
J: TRBJ1-2; V: TRBV6-5; size: .; D: TRBD1; CDR3: CASSSRDRDRNYGYTF; DNA: TGTGCCAGCAGTTCCCGGGACAGAGATCGGAACTATGGCTACACCTTC
J: TRBJ1-1; V: TRBV14; size: .; D: .; CDR3: CASSQKRQSEAFF; DNA: TGTGCCAGCAGCCAAAAGCGACAGTCTGAAGCTTTCTTT
J: TRBJ1-1; V: TRBV7-9; size: .; D: TRBD1; CDR3: CASSSDRGLGNTEAFF; DNA: TGTGCCAGCAGCTCGGACAGGGGGCTGGGGAACACTGAAGCTTTCTTT
J: TRBJ2-1; V: TRBV28; size: .; D: .; CDR3: CASSRSGGDNEQFF; DNA: TGTGCCAGCAGTCGCAGCGGTGGGGACAATGAGCAGTTCTTC
J: TRBJ1-1; V: TRBV19; size: .; D: TRBD1; CDR3: CASTTGGASYTEAFF; DNA: TGTGCCAGCACCACAGGGGGCGCTTCCTACACTGAAGCTTTCTTT
J: TRBJ2-2; V: TRBV28; size: .; D: .; CDR3: CASSPGGPNTGELFF; DNA: TGTGCCAGCAGTCCGGGGGGCCCGAACACCGGGGAGCTGTTTTTT
J: TRBJ1-1; V: TRBV27; size: few; D: .; CDR3: CASSSPPASRNTEAFF; DNA: TGTGCCAGCAGTTCCCCTCCTGCTTCGAGGAACACTGAAGCTTTCTTT
J: TRBJ2-7; V: TRBV5-1; size: .; D: .; CDR3: CASSLGPQGSYEQYF; DNA: TGCGCCAGCAGCCTAGGGCCGCAGGGCTCCTACGAGCAGTACTTC
J: TRBJ2-5; V: TRBV19; size: few; D: TRBD2; CDR3: CASSTPGLGETQYF; DNA: TGTGCCAGTAGTACACCGGGACTAGGAGAGACCCAGTACTTC
J: TRBJ1-6; V: TRBV2; size: .; D: TRBD1; CDR3: CASRDRGLSYNSPLHF; DNA: TGTGCCAGCAGAGACAGGGGGCTATCCTATAATTCACCCCTCCACTTT